This is a list of T cell receptor beta chains from one sample in a study of T cell responses to AZD1222 COVID-19 vaccine. Assay: immunoSEQ multiplex PCR; the TCRdb copy retains only in-frame clones and omits some. This sample has approximately 89,000 clones, with approximately 90% found just once. The material was peripheral blood, obtained on day 0 of AZD1222 vaccination. The receptors originated from an adult in good health. Each CDR3 is given with its conserved first and last residue. A D gene is named only where the DNA matches it firmly. Expanded clones get a size class; other rows say once, few or many, or leave the size out.

V gene,J gene,D gene,clone size,CDR3 DNA,CDR3 protein
TRBV7-7,TRBJ2-1,TRBD1,.,TGTGCTAGCAGCTTAGGGACAGGGACGTACAATGAGCAGTTCTTC,CASSLGTGTYNEQFF
TRBV3-1/TRBV3-2,TRBJ2-7,TRBD2,.,TGTGCCAGCAGCCAAGGGACTAGCGGGGGGCAGTACTTC,CASSQGTSGGQYF
TRBV6-2/TRBV6-3,TRBJ2-3,.,.,TGTGCCAGCAGTTCCGACAGGTCGGTTACAGATACGCAGTATTTT,CASSSDRSVTDTQYF
TRBV16,TRBJ1-2,.,.,TGTGCCAGCAGCCAATCGCGGAACTACTATGGCTACACCTTC,CASSQSRNYYGYTF
TRBV21-1,TRBJ1-3,.,.,TGTGCCAGCAGCAAAGTATCCGTTACTGGAAACACCATATATTTT,CASSKVSVTGNTIYF
TRBV4-2,TRBJ2-3,TRBD1,.,TGTGCCAGCAGCCAAGCGCTGGGACAGACTAGCACAGATACGCAGTATTTT,CASSQALGQTSTDTQYF
TRBV28,TRBJ2-7,.,.,TGTGCCAGCACCTCTCAGGACATCCGCAAGCAGTACTTC,CASTSQDIRKQYF
TRBV28,TRBJ2-3,.,.,TGTGCCAGCAGTTTCTCCTCGGGATACACAGATACGCAGTATTTT,CASSFSSGYTDTQYF
TRBV4-3,TRBJ1-6,TRBD1,.,TGCGCCAGCAGCCAAGGAGGGACAGGGGGAAATTCACCCCTCCACTTT,CASSQGGTGGNSPLHF
TRBV11-1,TRBJ2-3,.,few,TGTGCCAGCAGCCCCCGACTAAGCACAGATACGCAGTATTTT,CASSPRLSTDTQYF
TRBV15,TRBJ2-5,.,.,TGTGCCACCAGCAGAGATATAGGGCACCAAGAGACCCAGTACTTC,CATSRDIGHQETQYF
TRBV29-1,TRBJ1-1,.,once,TGCAGCGTTTGGGTTGTTGCGGAGGGTGAAGCTTTCTTT,CSVWVVAEGEAFF
TRBV18,TRBJ2-5,.,once,TGTGCCAGCTCACCTGAACTACTTTTGGAAGGGACCCAGTACTTC,CASSPELLLEGTQYF
TRBV29-1,TRBJ1-2,.,.,TGCAGCGTTCGTACTCCTACCTATGGCTACACCTTC,CSVRTPTYGYTF
TRBV4-1,TRBJ2-5,TRBD2,.,TGCGCCAGCAGCCAAGATTCCGGGAGCGGGGCGGTAGTTTTAGAGACCCAGTACTTC,CASSQDSGSGAVVLETQYF
TRBV27,TRBJ1-5,.,.,TGTGCCAGCAGTTTAGGTACAGGGAGTAATCAGCCCCAGCATTTT,CASSLGTGSNQPQHF
TRBV9,TRBJ1-2,.,.,TGTGCCAGCAGCGTAGATTCGGGCAGAGGCTATGGCTACACCTTC,CASSVDSGRGYGYTF
TRBV7-9,TRBJ2-6,.,.,TGTGCCAGCAGTAACCGGGTCCAATCTGGGGCCAACGTCCTGACTTTC,CASSNRVQSGANVLTF
TRBV10-3,TRBJ2-5,TRBD2,.,TGTGCCATCAGTCTAGCGGGGATGGAGACCCAGTACTTC,CAISLAGMETQYF
TRBV6-5,TRBJ2-7,.,.,TGTGCCAGCAGGCCGAGAGGGGCAGCATCCTACGAGCAGTACTTC,CASRPRGAASYEQYF
TRBV2,TRBJ2-2,.,.,TGTGCCTCACGTAGGGACAACACCGGGGAGCTGTTTTTT,CASRRDNTGELFF
TRBV4-3,TRBJ1-1,.,.,TGCGCCAGCAGCCAAGAACGGGCTCGTGAAGCTTTCTTT,CASSQERAREAFF
TRBV7-2,TRBJ2-3,.,once,TGTGCCAGCAGCCCCCCGGGACTGATCACAGATACGCAGTATTTT,CASSPPGLITDTQYF